Sequencing of this TCR beta chain was carried out in a study of CD8+ T cells in alopecia areata. As the sequencing template, cDNA was produced by extracting RNA and reverse transcribing it. Data came from immunoSEQ multiplex PCR; TCRdb stores just in-frame clones and leaves some out. The table shows roughly 64,000 clones, with more than 45% occurring only once. The V gene's germline CDR1 is SGDLS and CDR2 YYNGEE. V lost 0 bases and J 4 bases, leaving 14 bases between the germline ends. The CDR3 is 17 amino acids. The treatment is: oral pan-JAK inhibitor, 5-10 mg twice daily. Lesional scalp punch biopsies and peripheral blood came from alopecia areata patients.

The specimen comprised CD8+ T cells sorted from blood, sampled at approximately week 36, from a patient treated with tofacitinib. This TCR was recovered from a human donor with alopecia areata. The chain joins TRBV9 to TRBJ2-6; D gene unclear. The CDR3 region has the DNA TGTGCCAGCAGCGTAGACCGGTTGAGCCCAGGGGCCAACGTCCTGACTTTC. Translation: CASSVDRLSPGANVLTF.